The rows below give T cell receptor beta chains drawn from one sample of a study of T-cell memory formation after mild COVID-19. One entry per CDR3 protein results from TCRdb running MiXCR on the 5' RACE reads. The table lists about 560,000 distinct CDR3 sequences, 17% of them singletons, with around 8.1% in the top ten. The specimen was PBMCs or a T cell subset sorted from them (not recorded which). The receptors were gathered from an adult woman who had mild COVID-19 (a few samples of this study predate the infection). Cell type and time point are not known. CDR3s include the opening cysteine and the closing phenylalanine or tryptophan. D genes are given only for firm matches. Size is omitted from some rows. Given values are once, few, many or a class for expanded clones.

CDR3aa: CASSLGRGGGLTGTDTQYF
CDR3nt: TGTGCCAGCAGCTTGGGGCGCGGCGGGGGGCTTACGGGCACAGATACGCAGTATTTT
j_gene: TRBJ2-3
v_gene: TRBV11-1
d_gene: TRBD2
abundance: NA

CDR3aa: CAWTPAQGDSPLHF
CDR3nt: TGTGCCTGGACCCCCGCCCAGGGGGATTCACCCCTCCACTTT
j_gene: TRBJ1-6
v_gene: TRBV30
d_gene: TRBD1
abundance: NA

CDR3aa: CASSLRQAGRTQYF
CDR3nt: TGTGCCAGCAGTTTACGGCAGGCTGGTAGGACCCAGTACTTC
j_gene: TRBJ2-5
v_gene: TRBV12-3/TRBV12-4
d_gene: NA
abundance: few

CDR3aa: CASSLATDQPQHF
CDR3nt: TGTGCCAGCAGTTTAGCGACAGATCAGCCCCAGCATTTT
j_gene: TRBJ1-5
v_gene: TRBV12-3/TRBV12-4
d_gene: NA
abundance: many

CDR3aa: CASSPAATGELFF
CDR3nt: TGTGCCAGCAGCCCCGCGGCCACCGGGGAGCTGTTTTTT
j_gene: TRBJ2-2
v_gene: TRBV7-6
d_gene: NA
abundance: few

CDR3aa: CASSEASRDSHYEQYF
CDR3nt: TGTGCCAGCAGTGAAGCGTCCCGGGACTCGCACTACGAGCAGTACTTC
j_gene: TRBJ2-7
v_gene: TRBV2
d_gene: NA
abundance: few

CDR3aa: CASIFAGGTEAFF
CDR3nt: TGTGCCAGCATTTTTGCAGGGGGCACTGAAGCTTTCTTT
j_gene: TRBJ1-1
v_gene: TRBV6-1
d_gene: TRBD1
abundance: few

CDR3aa: CASTAGGRSTEAFF
CDR3nt: TGCGCCAGCACCGCGGGTGGGCGGAGCACTGAAGCTTTCTTT
j_gene: TRBJ1-1
v_gene: TRBV5-1
d_gene: NA
abundance: few

CDR3aa: CASTRTRTRGTDTQYF
CDR3nt: TGTGCCAGCACCCGCACCCGGACAAGAGGCACAGATACGCAGTATTTT
j_gene: TRBJ2-3
v_gene: TRBV7-9
d_gene: NA
abundance: few

CDR3aa: CASSLLQGRRETQYF
CDR3nt: TGTGCCAGCAGCCTCCTACAGGGCCGACGGGAGACCCAGTACTTC
j_gene: TRBJ2-5
v_gene: TRBV3-1
d_gene: NA
abundance: NA

CDR3aa: CASGQFNEQFF
CDR3nt: TGTGCCAGCGGACAGTTCAATGAGCAGTTCTTC
j_gene: TRBJ2-1
v_gene: TRBV2
d_gene: NA
abundance: NA

CDR3aa: CASSQARGDNEQFF
CDR3nt: TGCGCCAGCAGCCAAGCCAGGGGAGACAATGAGCAGTTCTTC
j_gene: TRBJ2-1
v_gene: TRBV4-1
d_gene: NA
abundance: NA

CDR3aa: CASSRGQLADTQYF
CDR3nt: TGTGCCAGCAGCCGAGGACAGCTTGCAGATACGCAGTATTTT
j_gene: TRBJ2-3
v_gene: TRBV5-4
d_gene: NA
abundance: NA

CDR3aa: CSARDQRTPRFWSSGNTIYF
CDR3nt: TGCAGTGCTAGAGATCAAAGGACACCAAGGTTTTGGAGCTCTGGAAACACCATATATTTT
j_gene: TRBJ1-3
v_gene: TRBV20-1
d_gene: NA
abundance: few

CDR3aa: CAISDVGRGTDTQYF
CDR3nt: TGTGCCATCAGTGATGTCGGGAGGGGCACAGATACGCAGTATTTT
j_gene: TRBJ2-3
v_gene: TRBV10-3
d_gene: TRBD2
abundance: few

CDR3aa: CASSPNTGGPTDTQYF
CDR3nt: TGTGCCAGCAGTCCAAACACGGGGGGGCCCACAGATACGCAGTATTTT
j_gene: TRBJ2-3
v_gene: TRBV7-3
d_gene: TRBD2
abundance: NA

CDR3aa: CASSLAGGTTDTQYF
CDR3nt: TGCGCCAGCAGCCTAGCGGGGGGAACCACAGATACGCAGTATTTT
j_gene: TRBJ2-3
v_gene: TRBV5-1
d_gene: TRBD2
abundance: many

CDR3aa: CASSHGRPINQPQHF
CDR3nt: TGTGCCAGCAGTCATGGACGGCCCATCAATCAGCCCCAGCATTTT
j_gene: TRBJ1-5
v_gene: TRBV2
d_gene: NA
abundance: few

CDR3aa: CASSPGAENEKLFF
CDR3nt: TGTGCCAGCAGTCCAGGGGCCGAGAATGAAAAACTGTTTTTT
j_gene: TRBJ1-4
v_gene: TRBV12-3/TRBV12-4
d_gene: NA
abundance: NA

CDR3aa: CASSLRAPQGTTADTQYF
CDR3nt: TGTGCCAGCAGCTTAAGAGCCCCCCAGGGGACCACCGCAGATACGCAGTATTTT
j_gene: TRBJ2-3
v_gene: TRBV11-2
d_gene: NA
abundance: NA

CDR3aa: CASSRDENSYEQYF
CDR3nt: TGTGCCAGCAGCCGTGATGAAAACTCCTACGAGCAGTACTTC
j_gene: TRBJ2-7
v_gene: TRBV4-2
d_gene: NA
abundance: NA

CDR3aa: CASSPADSRGGEQFF
CDR3nt: TGTGCCAGCAGCCCAGCCGACAGTAGGGGCGGCGAGCAGTTCTTC
j_gene: TRBJ2-1
v_gene: TRBV7-9
d_gene: NA
abundance: few

CDR3aa: CASSYDRGAGELFF
CDR3nt: TGTGCCAGCAGTTACGACAGGGGTGCCGGGGAGCTGTTTTTT
j_gene: TRBJ2-2
v_gene: TRBV6-5
d_gene: TRBD1
abundance: NA

CDR3aa: CSARFGETQYF
CDR3nt: TGCAGTGCTAGATTCGGGGAGACCCAGTACTTC
j_gene: TRBJ2-5
v_gene: TRBV20-1
d_gene: NA
abundance: few

CDR3aa: CASSYGLTREGTEAFF
CDR3nt: TGTGCCAGCAGTTACGGCCTAACAAGGGAGGGAACTGAAGCTTTCTTT
j_gene: TRBJ1-1
v_gene: TRBV6-2/TRBV6-3
d_gene: NA
abundance: few

CDR3aa: CASRVSTGTGAYEQYF
CDR3nt: TGCGCCAGCAGGGTTAGCACCGGGACAGGGGCCTACGAGCAGTACTTC
j_gene: TRBJ2-7
v_gene: TRBV5-1
d_gene: TRBD1
abundance: few

CDR3aa: CSAPAPIAKNIQYF
CDR3nt: TGCAGTGCTCCAGCCCCGATAGCCAAAAACATTCAGTACTTC
j_gene: TRBJ2-4
v_gene: TRBV20-1
d_gene: NA
abundance: few

CDR3aa: CASSFLGGRGYNEQFF
CDR3nt: TGTGCCAGCAGTTTCCTCGGAGGGCGAGGGTACAATGAGCAGTTCTTC
j_gene: TRBJ2-1
v_gene: TRBV12-3/TRBV12-4
d_gene: NA
abundance: few

CDR3aa: CASSLVGTSGNDEQFF
CDR3nt: TGTGCCAGCAGCTTGGTGGGGACTAGCGGGAACGATGAGCAGTTCTTC
j_gene: TRBJ2-1
v_gene: TRBV7-2
d_gene: TRBD2
abundance: NA

CDR3aa: CAWSVGAGGPNTGELFF
CDR3nt: TGTGCCTGGAGTGTAGGAGCGGGAGGGCCTAACACCGGGGAGCTGTTTTTT
j_gene: TRBJ2-2
v_gene: TRBV30
d_gene: TRBD2
abundance: NA

CDR3aa: CASSSSTAAGGYEQYF
CDR3nt: TGTGCCAGCAGCTCGAGCACGGCGGCGGGAGGCTACGAGCAGTACTTC
j_gene: TRBJ2-7
v_gene: TRBV7-6
d_gene: TRBD2
abundance: many

CDR3aa: CASSREGTLVRYTF
CDR3nt: TGTGCCAGCTCGCGTGAAGGGACCCTGGTGCGGTACACCTTC
j_gene: TRBJ1-2
v_gene: TRBV5-4
d_gene: NA
abundance: NA

CDR3aa: CSASSYGGGTEAFF
CDR3nt: TGCAGTGCTAGTTCCTACGGGGGAGGCACTGAAGCTTTCTTT
j_gene: TRBJ1-1
v_gene: TRBV20-1
d_gene: NA
abundance: few

CDR3aa: CASSQDLVDGYTF
CDR3nt: TGTGCCAGCAGCCAAGATCTAGTGGATGGCTACACCTTC
j_gene: TRBJ1-2
v_gene: TRBV3-1
d_gene: NA
abundance: many

CDR3aa: CAISDPERAGASYNEQFF
CDR3nt: TGTGCCATCAGTGACCCAGAAAGAGCGGGAGCTTCCTACAATGAGCAGTTCTTC
j_gene: TRBJ2-1
v_gene: TRBV10-3
d_gene: TRBD2
abundance: many